This TCR beta chain was identified in a study of T cells in tumors after PD-1 blockade (dated by TCRdb to the late 2010s). About the investigation overall: Patients with prior checkpoint blockade, systemic immunosuppressant use, or recent radiotherapy or other anti-cancer therapy within 4 weeks were excluded. A subset of patients also received ongoing daily vismodegib 150 mg during anti-PD-1 treatment. Patients were treated with either pembrolizumab 200 mg every 3 weeks or cemiplimab 350 mg every 2 weeks. The study performed paired single-cell RNA and TCR sequencing on site-matched tumors from BCC or SCC patients before and after anti-PD-1 therapy. Bulk TCR sequencing was performed on roughly ten peripheral blood samples from about five patients to compare blood and tumor clonotypes. Clinical response was assessed using RECIST version 1.1. Peripheral blood samples averaged about 110,000 TCR templates (range roughly 24,000-280,000) and 37,000 or so unique clonotypes.

For this clone: No cognate antigen has been identified for it. Base qualities are not provided; no much larger clone lies one nucleotide away.

This specimen's time point label, per the study, means: after anti-PD-1 therapy. Genomic DNA extracted from tumor biopsies or peripheral blood was used for bulk TCRbeta sequencing, with input ranging from about 600 ng to 6,004 ng. All patients had histologically proven advanced or metastatic basal or squamous cell carcinoma and were poor candidates for surgical resection. Of the roughly ten patients making up the basal cell carcinoma cohort, several underwent bulk tumor TCR sequencing. Study-level results and caveats: Where the novel T cell clones came from was not determined, and possible sources could include lymphoid organs or rare unexpanded clones inside the tumor or in the tumor periphery. Around 45% of tumor TCR clonotypes were detected in blood, and some novel exhausted tumor clones were observed in pre-treatment blood, which was taken as suggesting peripheral recruitment.

The immunoSEQ platform was used to carry out deep TCRbeta sequencing. The authors' analysis ran thus. Only productive rearrangements were exported from the immunoSEQ Analyzer for downstream analysis. T cell phenotypes were assigned to bulk TCRbeta clonotypes by matching to single-cell RNA+TCR-seq clones sharing the same TCRbeta sequence. Clone enrichment in tumor was computed as tumor frequency divided by PBMC frequency from bulk TCR sequencing. GLIPH was used to group TCRs into specificity groups, clusters of distinct TCRs likely recognizing common antigens via shared CDR3 motifs. TCRdb mirrors the immuneACCESS table, restricted to in-frame sequences. Some clones are absent from its copies; in checked studies, under half trace to an unresolved V gene, and the reason for the others is unknown. The V and J calls and clone size are taken from that table; D and trimming were inferred from the DNA. The sample contains tens of thousands of clones, about 74% of them found a single time. Roughly 4.7% of the sample rests with the top ten.

Material: PBMCs, obtained after anti-PD-1 treatment. The sequence was obtained from a human donor with basal cell carcinoma.

For the CDR3, the sequence is CAWKTGNYGYTF. Read as DNA, the sequence is TGTGCCTGGAAAACGGGTAACTATGGCTACACCTTC. The chain was built from TRBV30 and TRBJ1-2; no D gene can be assigned with confidence. The CDR3 holds 12 amino acids from the cysteine to the phenylalanine. Here the CDR3 DNA is all that survives: 36 bases in frame from base 1. V drops 4 bases and J drops 1 base, leaving 7 bases in between. CDR1 is given as GTSNPN and CDR2 as SVGIG, both from the germline V gene (reference sequence).